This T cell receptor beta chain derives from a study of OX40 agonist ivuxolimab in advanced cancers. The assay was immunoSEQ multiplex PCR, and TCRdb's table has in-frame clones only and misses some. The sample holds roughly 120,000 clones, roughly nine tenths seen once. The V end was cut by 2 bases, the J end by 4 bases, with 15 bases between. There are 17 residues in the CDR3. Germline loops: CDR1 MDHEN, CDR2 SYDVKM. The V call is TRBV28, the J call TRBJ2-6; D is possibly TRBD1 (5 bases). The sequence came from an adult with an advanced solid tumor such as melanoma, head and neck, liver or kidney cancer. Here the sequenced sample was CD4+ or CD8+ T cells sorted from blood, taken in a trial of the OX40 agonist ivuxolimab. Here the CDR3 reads CASSLNQGQRGANVLTF. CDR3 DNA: TGTGCCAGCAGTTTAAATCAGGGCCAGAGGGGGGCCAACGTCCTGACTTTC.